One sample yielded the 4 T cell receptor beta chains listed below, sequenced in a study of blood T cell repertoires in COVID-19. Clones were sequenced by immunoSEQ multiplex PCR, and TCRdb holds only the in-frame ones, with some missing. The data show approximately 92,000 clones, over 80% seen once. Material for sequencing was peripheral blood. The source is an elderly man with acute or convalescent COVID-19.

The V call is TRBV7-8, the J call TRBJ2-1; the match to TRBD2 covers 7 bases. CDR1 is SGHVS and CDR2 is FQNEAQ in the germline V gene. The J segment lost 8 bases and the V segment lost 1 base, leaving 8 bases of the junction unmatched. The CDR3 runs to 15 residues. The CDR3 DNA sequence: TGTGCCAGCAGCTTAGGCGGCGGGAGAGGGTATGAGCAGTTCTTC. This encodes CASSLGGGRGYEQFF.

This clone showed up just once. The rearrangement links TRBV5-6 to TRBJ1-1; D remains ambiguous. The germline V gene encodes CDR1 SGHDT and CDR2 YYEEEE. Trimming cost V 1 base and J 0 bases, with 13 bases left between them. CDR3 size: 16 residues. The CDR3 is CASSLLKQFMNTEAFF. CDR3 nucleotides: TGTGCCAGCAGCTTGTTGAAGCAATTTATGAACACTGAAGCTTTCTTT. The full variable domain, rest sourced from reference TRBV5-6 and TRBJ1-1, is DAGVTQSPTHLIKTRGQQVTLRCSPKSGHDTVSWYQQALGQGPQFIFQYYEEEERQRGNFPDRFSGHQFPNYSSELNVNALLLGDSALYLCASSLLKQFMNTEAFFGQGTRLTVV.

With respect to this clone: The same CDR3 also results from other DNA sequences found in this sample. The CDR3 sequence is CASSLGLAGGQETQYF. CDR3 nucleotide sequence: TGTGCCAGCAGCTTAGGCCTAGCGGGGGGCCAGGAGACCCAGTACTTC. The V gene is TRBV7-2, the J gene TRBJ2-5; 11 nucleotides match TRBD2. The V gene end was trimmed by 1 base and the J gene end by 5 bases; junction bases not matched to a gene: 6. The CDR3 is 16 amino acids. In germline, CDR1 is SGHTA, CDR2 FQGNSA.

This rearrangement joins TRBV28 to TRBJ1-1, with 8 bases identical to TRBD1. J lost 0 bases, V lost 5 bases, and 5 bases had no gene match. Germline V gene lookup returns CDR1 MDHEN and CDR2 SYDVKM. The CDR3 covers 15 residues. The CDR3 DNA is TGTGCCAGCAGTATAGGACAGGGCATGAACACTGAAGCTTTCTTT. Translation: CASSIGQGMNTEAFF.